The TCR beta chain described here comes from a study of beta chain features in type 1 diabetes (dated by TCRdb to the late 2010s). The study in broad terms: Mean age, gender distribution, total cell number and subset yield were not different between patients and healthy donors. A total of 85 million to 140 million sorted cells were examined across all samples, and the number of cells per subset was strongly correlated with RNA yield. The study compared TCRB repertoires of sorted circulating CD4+ T cell subsets between recently diagnosed type 1 diabetes patients and matched healthy donors. Regulatory and stem cell-like memory subsets were isolated from only 8 patients and roughly 8 healthy donors, whereas naive and central memory subsets came from all 30 or so donors.

Findings and caveats that apply to the study as a whole: A moderate but significant shortening of TCRB CDR3 length was observed in type 1 diabetes patients in all four CD4+ subsets. Because the HLA sub-analyses included only small numbers of individuals, any influence of HLA type on TCRB rearrangement was left unresolved. Because cDNA rather than genomic DNA was sequenced, highly expressing activated cells could have been over-represented, although no difference in activation and CD3 levels was found between groups. Naive, central memory and regulatory TCRB repertoires appeared to be more alike among patients than among healthy donors. Shorter templates might have been favored by PCR, but patient and control samples were amplified and corrected together, so both groups would have been affected equally by any skew. At VDJ recombination sites, type 1 diabetes patients had fewer insertions and more deleted nucleotides, which implies abnormalities in thymic rearrangement.

The germline V gene yields MGHRA for CDR1 and YSYEKL for CDR2. The germline V and J ends show losses of 5 bases and 5 bases respectively, and no gene match explains 7 bases of the junction. The CDR3 goes from the cysteine to the phenylalanine over 15 residues. The CDR3 DNA has 45 bases and is translated from base 1. All of the isolated RNA was reverse transcribed with the High Capacity cDNA Reverse Transcription Kit, so expressed TCRB transcripts were sequenced. Deep immunoSEQ sequencing was performed on naive, central memory and regulatory T cell samples, with an average of roughly 3.6 million total reads per sample. After sorted cells were lysed in RLT buffer, RNA was extracted with DNase-treated RNeasy Micro or Mini kits, with the choice depending on cell number. Each cell subset was processed separately to prevent cross-contamination, with patient and healthy donor samples processed together. The immunoSEQ multiplex PCR was used to amplify TCRB sequences from cDNA, yielding 87-bp fragments that span the CDR3 region. The amplicons were sequenced using the Illumina HiSeq platform. The authors' analysis ran thus. PCR bias was corrected computationally using synthetic template baselines, and reads within Hamming distance 2 were collapsed, with unmergeable singletons discarded. Reads were aligned against IMGT to assign V, D and J genes, CDR3 length and insertions or deletions at six rearrangement sites. Within each subset, clonotype counts were normalized to sorted cell number, and only after that were true diversity and Gini coefficients computed with the tcR R package. The overlap coefficient, calculated on TCRB nucleotide sequences, was used to quantify repertoire sharing. TCRdb provides this immuneACCESS table in a form limited to in-frame rearrangements. Some clones are lacking; in checked studies, under half of them reflect an unresolved V gene, and why the rest are absent is not known. The V and J calls and the clone size are those of that table, but D and trimming were determined from the DNA. The sample includes 200,000 to 250,000 clones, with 27% observed a single time. The ten largest make up 4% of the sample.

This clone has more than one count but fewer than ten. This receptor's antigen is unknown. The sample holds no much larger clone one base away, and base qualities are not on file. A single peripheral blood draw of approximately 0.11 L on average was collected from each donor into heparinised tubes. Naive, central memory, regulatory and stem cell-like memory CD4+ T cells were sorted on a BD FACSAria II using a panel including CD45RO, CCR7, CD25, CD127, CD95 and CD27. Every sorted population had a purity above 95%. Right away, PBMCs were isolated by Lymphoprep density gradient centrifugation and were stained directly, with no culture step. To minimize batch effects, samples were stained and sorted in pairs, one healthy donor with one patient per experiment.

Sequenced material: central memory CD4+ T cells from blood. This TCR came from a man younger than 45 in good health. Recombination linked TRBV4-1 to TRBJ2-1, with 9 bases in between that match TRBD2. The CDR3 in this case is CASSALAGINNEQFF. In nucleotide form, the sequence is TGCGCCAGCAGCGCTCTAGCGGGGATTAACAATGAGCAGTTCTTC.